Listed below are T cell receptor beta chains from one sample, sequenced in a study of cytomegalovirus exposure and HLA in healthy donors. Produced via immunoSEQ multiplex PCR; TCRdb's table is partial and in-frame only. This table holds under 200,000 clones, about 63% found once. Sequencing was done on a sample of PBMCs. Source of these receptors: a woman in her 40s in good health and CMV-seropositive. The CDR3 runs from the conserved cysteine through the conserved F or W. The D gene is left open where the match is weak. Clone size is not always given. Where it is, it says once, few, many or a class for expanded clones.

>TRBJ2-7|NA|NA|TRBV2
CASSSDLPPSEQYF
TGTGCCAGCAGCTCGGACTTGCCCCCTTCCGAGCAGTACTTC
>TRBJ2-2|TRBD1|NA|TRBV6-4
CASSRTGPGELFF
TGTGCCAGCAGTCGGACAGGGCCCGGGGAGCTGTTTTTT
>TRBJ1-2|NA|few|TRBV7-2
CASSLGTTRYGYTF
TGTGCCAGCAGCTTAGGGACAACGAGATATGGCTACACCTTC
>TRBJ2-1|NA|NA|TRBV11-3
CASSRGGRGEQFF
TGTGCCAGCAGCCGTGGTGGTCGGGGTGAGCAGTTCTTC
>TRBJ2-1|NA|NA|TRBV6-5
CASSLTSSYNEQFF
TGTGCCAGCAGTCTCACTAGCTCCTACAATGAGCAGTTCTTC
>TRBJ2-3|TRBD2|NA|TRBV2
CASSEPRPGLAGEVTDTQYF
TGTGCCAGCAGTGAACCCCGACCGGGACTAGCGGGAGAGGTCACAGATACGCAGTATTTT
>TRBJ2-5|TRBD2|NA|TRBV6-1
CASSEAGGPETQYF
TGTGCCAGCAGTGAGGCGGGGGGGCCGGAGACCCAGTACTTC
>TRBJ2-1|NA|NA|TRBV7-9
CASSDPGRGYDNEQFF
TGTGCCAGCAGCGACCCCGGGCGGGGATACGACAATGAGCAGTTCTTC
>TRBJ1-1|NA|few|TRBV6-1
CASSRRGRVAPEAFF
TGTGCCAGCAGTCGAAGGGGCAGGGTGGCGCCTGAAGCTTTCTTT
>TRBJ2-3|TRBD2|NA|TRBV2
CASRPRTSGGTQYF
TGTGCCAGCAGACCCAGGACTAGCGGGGGTACGCAGTATTTT
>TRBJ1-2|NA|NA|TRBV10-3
CAISGVTKEGSYGYTF
TGTGCCATCAGTGGAGTCACAAAGGAGGGGAGCTATGGCTACACCTTC
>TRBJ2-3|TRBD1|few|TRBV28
CASSLLLRDRGRGDTQYF
TGTGCCAGCAGTCTCCTACTCCGGGACAGGGGGCGCGGAGATACGCAGTATTTT
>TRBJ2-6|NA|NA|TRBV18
CASSLLISGANVLTF
TGTGCCAGCTCACTCCTAATCTCTGGGGCCAACGTCCTGACTTTC
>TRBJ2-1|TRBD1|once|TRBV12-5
CASGPLTQGAENNEQFF
TGTGCTAGTGGTCCTCTCACCCAGGGGGCGGAGAACAATGAGCAGTTCTTC
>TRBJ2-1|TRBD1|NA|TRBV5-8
CASSFRGNSYNEQFF
TGTGCCAGCAGCTTCAGGGGGAACTCCTACAATGAGCAGTTCTTC
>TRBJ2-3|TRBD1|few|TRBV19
CASSIGTVSTDTQYF
TGTGCCAGTAGTATCGGGACAGTAAGCACAGATACGCAGTATTTT
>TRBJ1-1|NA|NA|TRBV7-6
CASSLDSWVGQNTEAFF
TGTGCCAGCAGCTTAGATTCTTGGGTTGGACAGAACACTGAAGCTTTCTTT
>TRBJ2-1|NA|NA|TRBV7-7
CASSQLAKNEQFF
TGTGCTAGCAGCCAGTTAGCGAAAAATGAGCAGTTCTTC
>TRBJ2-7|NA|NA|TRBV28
CASSLNTLRAGSYEQYF
TGTGCCAGCAGTTTAAATACCCTTCGCGCAGGCTCCTACGAGCAGTACTTC
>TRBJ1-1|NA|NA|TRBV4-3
CASSSGFGAFF
TGCGCCAGCAGCTCCGGGTTTGGAGCTTTCTTT
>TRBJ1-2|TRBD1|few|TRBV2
CASSELGTGLGGYTF
TGTGCCAGCAGTGAATTAGGGACAGGGTTAGGTGGCTACACCTTC
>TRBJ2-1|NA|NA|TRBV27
CATRWSGGLYNEQFF
TGTGCCACCAGGTGGAGCGGCGGACTTTACAATGAGCAGTTCTTC
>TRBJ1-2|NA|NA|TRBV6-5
CASSLDLGGPYGYTF
TGTGCCAGCAGTTTAGATTTGGGGGGACCCTATGGCTACACCTTC
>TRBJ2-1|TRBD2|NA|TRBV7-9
CASSPREGDYNEQFF
TGTGCCAGCAGCCCGCGGGAGGGTGACTACAATGAGCAGTTCTTC
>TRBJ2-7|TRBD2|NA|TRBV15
CATSSSGSSYEQYF
TGTGCCACCAGCAGTAGCGGGAGCTCCTACGAGCAGTACTTC
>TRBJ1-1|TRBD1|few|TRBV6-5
CASSYRGLTNTEAFF
TGTGCCAGCAGTTACAGGGGGCTTACGAACACTGAAGCTTTCTTT
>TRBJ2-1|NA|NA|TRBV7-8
CASSLAAGGEQFF
TGTGCCAGCAGCTTAGCGGCAGGTGGTGAGCAGTTCTTC
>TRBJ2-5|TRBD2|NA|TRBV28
CASSLAPSGSNQETQYF
TGTGCCAGCAGCCTCGCCCCTAGCGGGAGCAACCAAGAGACCCAGTACTTC